The next 29 T cell receptor beta chains were all read from a single sample in a study of blood T cell repertoires in COVID-19. TCRdb keeps only in-frame clones here, not all; method: immunoSEQ multiplex PCR. Of hundreds of thousands of clones listed, 65% to 90% are singletons. The sequenced sample was PBMCs or T cells enriched from blood (not recorded which). All receptors derive from a woman in her thirties or forties with acute COVID-19.

This clone was picked up one time. This chain links TRBV19 with TRBJ2-7; the match to TRBD1 covers 7 bases. V lost 7 bases and J lost 2; bases outside the gene matches: 8. Germline CDR1 LNHDA, CDR2 SQIVND (reference sequence). The CDR3 consists of 14 residues. The CDR3 reads CASNPGTATYEQYF. The CDR3, as DNA: TGTGCCAGTAACCCCGGGACAGCCACCTACGAGCAGTACTTC.

The chain uses TRBV28 and TRBJ2-1, with 12 nucleotides matching TRBD2. J lost 0 bases, V lost 3 bases, and 9 bases had no gene match. The CDR3 has 19 residues. Per germline, CDR1 MDHEN and CDR2 SYDVKM. CDR3 nucleotide sequence: TGTGCCAGCAGTTTGCGTCTAGCGGGAGGGCGACGCTCCTACAATGAGCAGTTCTTC. Residues: CASSLRLAGGRRSYNEQFF.

The rearrangement joins TRBV27 to TRBJ1-2; perhaps TRBD1 as D (5 bases). The CDR3 loop spans 12 amino acids. Trimming removed 6 bases from V and 7 bases from J, with 12 bases in between. Germline CDR1 MNHEY, CDR2 SMNVEV (reference sequence). The CDR3 nucleotides read TGTGCCAGCAGCCGTGGTAGGGGTGGCTACACCTTC. Its protein is CASSRGRGGYTF.

The rearrangement links TRBV27 to TRBJ1-5; 7 positions agree with TRBD1. The V and J ends lost 5 bases and 7 bases, in that order; junction bases with no gene match: 5. The CDR3 is 13 amino acids. Germline V CDR1 and CDR2: MNHEY, SMNVEV (reference sequence). The CDR3 DNA reads TGTGCCAGCAGTGAACAGGGGCGCCAGCCCCAGCATTTT. Translating gives CASSEQGRQPQHF.

V usage is TRBV28 and J usage is TRBJ1-3; D is possibly TRBD1 (5 bases). The CDR3 runs 15 residues. Trimming stripped 7 bases from V and 3 bases from J, with 16 bases between. Germline-derived CDR1 and CDR2 are MDHEN and SYDVKM. As DNA, the CDR3 is TGTGCCAGCACGTCGGGGGATCTGGATGGAAACACCATATATTTT. Protein sequence: CASTSGDLDGNTIYF.

The chain recombines TRBV9 with TRBJ1-2, with 10 bases identical to TRBD1. J lost 6 bases, V lost 0 bases, and 11 bases had no gene match. There are 17 residues in the CDR3. Germline V gene sequence: CDR1 SGDLS, CDR2 YYNGEE. The CDR3 DNA follows: TGTGCCAGCAGCGTAGCTCAGGGACAGGGGCCAACGGATGGCTACACCTTC. This gives the protein CASSVAQGQGPTDGYTF.

The rearrangement uses TRBV24-1 and TRBJ2-2, with 14 bases that match TRBD2. The CDR3 has 18 residues. V dropped 4 bases and J dropped 7; count of bases not matched to a gene: 10. The germline V gene has CDR1 KGHDR and CDR2 SFDVKD. CDR3 in amino acids: CATSEPTSGRAFGGELFF. The CDR3, as DNA: TGTGCCACCAGTGAACCGACTAGCGGGAGGGCCTTTGGCGGGGAGCTGTTTTTT.

A remark on this clone: Other DNA sequences from this sample encode an identical CDR3 as well. The rearrangement links TRBV14 to TRBJ2-5; D is ambiguous. V was trimmed by 1 base and J by 5 bases, leaving 5 bases between them. Looked up from germline, CDR1 is SGHDN and CDR2 is FVKESK. The length of the CDR3 is 12 residues. CDR3 amino acids: CASSQVGETQYF. The CDR3 coding sequence is TGTGCCAGCAGCCAAGTCGGGGAGACCCAGTACTTC.

The chain couples TRBV16 to TRBJ2-1; 10 positions match TRBD2. The CDR3 contains 17 residues. Germline V gene lookup returns CDR1 KGHSY and CDR2 FQNENV. Trimming at V came to 2 bases and at J to 2 bases, leaving 6 bases not matched to a gene. The CDR3 loop is CASSQTSLAGAYNEQFF. The CDR3 coding sequence is TGTGCCAGCAGCCAAACATCCCTAGCGGGGGCCTACAATGAGCAGTTCTTC.

This clone has a single count. This chain's CDR3 is CASRGVAEAFF. The CDR3 DNA reads as TGTGCCAGCCGCGGGGTTGCTGAAGCTTTCTTT. The rearrangement links TRBV6-5 to TRBJ1-1; no reliable D call. The germline V gene encodes CDR1 MNHEY and CDR2 SVGAGI. The CDR3 has 11 amino acids. Trimming left V 8 bases short and J 6 bases short, with 10 bases between.

The rearrangement links TRBV10-2 to TRBJ1-1, with TRBD1 identical over 8 bases. Unmatched junction bases numbered 4, after V lost 4 bases and J lost 9 bases. The CDR3 has 12 residues. Germline V gene data show CDR1 as WSHSY and CDR2 as SAAADI. CDR3 nucleotides: TGCGCCAGCAGTGGTACAGGGGGAAAAGCTTTCTTT. Protein product: CASSGTGGKAFF.

This clone was recorded at least ten times. V and J are TRBV6-4 and TRBJ2-1; 12 nucleotides agree with TRBD2. CDR3 size: 15 residues. J gave up 6 bases and V 0 bases, and 0 bases lay outside the gene matches. Germline V gene sequence: CDR1 MRHNA, CDR2 SNTAGT. CDR3 residues: CASSDSLAGGNEQFF. DNA of the CDR3: TGTGCCAGCAGTGACTCACTAGCGGGAGGCAATGAGCAGTTCTTC.

This clone showed up just once. V usage is TRBV7-2 and J usage is TRBJ2-3; no definite D call. This CDR3 is 15 amino acids long. V lost 5 bases and J lost 1, with 13 bases in between. Germline CDR1 and CDR2: SGHTA and FQGNSA. The CDR3 bases are TGTGCCAGCAGCAAAGATGGTAGTCGCACAGATACGCAGTATTTT. It encodes CASSKDGSRTDTQYF.

Here the CDR3 reads CASSQVQDHEKLFF. The CDR3 bases are TGTGCCAGCAGCCAAGTACAGGATCATGAAAAACTGTTTTTT. The chain has TRBV14 and TRBJ1-4; possible D gene TRBD1, 5 bases. The germline CDR1 and CDR2 sequences are SGHDN and FVKESK. V was trimmed by 1 base and J by 6 bases, leaving 9 bases between them. CDR3 length: 14 amino acids. Drawing the rest from reference TRBV14 and TRBJ1-4, the complete variable domain is EAGVTQFPSHSVIEKGQTVTLRCDPISGHDNLYWYRRVMGKEIKFLLHFVKESKQDESGMPNNRFLAERTGGTYSTLKVQPAELEDSGVYFCASSQVQDHEKLFFGSGTQLSVL.

The rearrangement joins TRBV27 to TRBJ1-4; TRBD1 aligns across 10 bases. The CDR3 has 18 amino acids. V dropped 5 bases and J dropped 2; count of bases not matched to a gene: 11. Looked up from germline, CDR1 is MNHEY and CDR2 is SMNVEV (reference sequence). The CDR3, as DNA: TGTGCCAGCAGTCCAGGCGGGACAGGGGTCTCGACTAATGAAAAACTGTTTTTT. This codes for CASSPGGTGVSTNEKLFF. Full variable domain (remainder filled in from reference TRBV27 and TRBJ1-4): EAQVTQNPRYLITVTGKKLTVTCSQNMNHEYMSWYRQDPGLGLRQIYYSMNVEVTDKGDVPEGYKVSRKEKRNFPLILESPSPNQTSLYFCASSPGGTGVSTNEKLFFGSGTQLSVL.

For the CDR3, the DNA is TGTGCCAGCGGCAGGGGACCCTTCTACGAGCAGTACTTC. Amino acid sequence: CASGRGPFYEQYF. The V and J genes are TRBV9 and TRBJ2-7; a possible D gene is TRBD1 (6 bases). V lost 7 bases and J lost 3, with 14 bases in between. Germline CDR1 SGDLS, CDR2 YYNGEE. The CDR3 spans 13 residues.

The chain links TRBV6-1 to TRBJ2-1; 8 nucleotides align to TRBD1. This CDR3 is 15 amino acids long. In germline, CDR1 is MNHNS, CDR2 SASEGT. After removal of 2 bases from V and 5 bases from J, the junction contained 5 bases not matched to a gene. The DNA for the CDR3 is TGTGCCAGCAGTGAAATCGGACAGGGACACAATGAGCAGTTCTTC. It is translated as CASSEIGQGHNEQFF.

The CDR3 loop is CASGGQGINGYTF. As DNA, the CDR3 is TGTGCCAGCGGGGGACAGGGTATTAATGGCTACACCTTC. The chain couples TRBV18 to TRBJ1-2, with TRBD1 identical over 9 bases. V lost 8 bases, J lost 6 bases, and 7 bases stayed unmatched. CDR1 is KGHSH and CDR2 is LQKENI in the germline V gene. The CDR3 covers 13 residues.

This rearrangement joins TRBV28 to TRBJ2-3; weak D call: TRBD1 (6 bases). V lost 6 bases, J lost 5 bases, and 21 bases lay in between. CDR1 MDHEN and CDR2 SYDVKM come from the germline V gene. The CDR3 is made up of 16 amino acids. CDR3 DNA: TGTGCCAGCAGCACATACCGGGACAAGGGGGAAGATACGCAGTATTTT. It yields the protein CASSTYRDKGEDTQYF.

CDR3 nucleotide sequence: TGTGCCAGCAGCGCCACCACAGTGGGCACTGAAGCTTTCTTT. The encoded protein is CASSATTVGTEAFF. The chain has TRBV7-9 and TRBJ1-1; D is ambiguous. V was shortened by 5 bases and J by 4 bases, with 14 bases between the two germline ends. The germline V gene has CDR1 SEHNR and CDR2 FQNEAQ (reference sequence). CDR3 length: 14 residues.

The V gene is TRBV12-3 or TRBV12-4, the J gene TRBJ2-7; a possible D gene is TRBD2 (6 bases). This CDR3 contains 13 residues. V lost 6 bases, J lost 5 bases, and 14 bases lay in between. CDR3 region: CASRTGTSNEQYF. The CDR3 DNA sequence: TGTGCCAGCAGAACCGGGACTTCCAACGAGCAGTACTTC.

This chain uses TRBV2 with TRBJ1-3; 8 bases are a match to TRBD1. CDR1 is SNHLY, CDR2 FYNNEI, per germline. With V trimmed by 5 bases and J by 0 bases, 3 bases remained unmatched. This CDR3 is 15 amino acids long. CDR3 sequence: CASSYGTGSGNTIYF. The CDR3 region has the DNA TGTGCCAGCAGTTACGGGACAGGCTCTGGAAACACCATATATTTT. Filled out from reference TRBV2 and TRBJ1-3, the complete variable domain reads EPEVTQTPSHQVTQMGQEVILRCVPISNHLYFYWYRQILGQKVEFLVSFYNNEISEKSEIFDDQFSVERPDGSNFTLKIRSTKLEDSAMYFCASSYGTGSGNTIYFGEGSWLTVV.

The chain uses TRBV5-1 and TRBJ2-1, with D possibly matching TRBD2 (6 bases). The V gene lost 4 bases and the J gene lost 3 bases, with 14 bases spanning the gap. CDR1 is SGHRS, CDR2 YFSETQ, per germline. The CDR3 has 15 amino acids. For the CDR3, the DNA is TGCGCCAGCAGCCCCCCTTTAGCGGACTACAATGAGCAGTTCTTC. This gives the protein CASSPPLADYNEQFF.

The chain is built from TRBV28 and TRBJ2-7; weak D call: TRBD2 (6 bases). V was cut by 7 bases and J by 1 base, with 11 bases left in between. In germline, CDR1 is MDHEN, CDR2 SYDVKM. The length of the CDR3 is 13 residues. This CDR3 reads CASTPAGSYEQYF. In DNA, the CDR3 is TGTGCCAGCACCCCGGCGGGGTCCTACGAGCAGTACTTC.

The rearrangement links TRBV2 to TRBJ2-1, with 8 nucleotides matching TRBD1. Germline V CDR1 and CDR2: SNHLY, FYNNEI. The CDR3 consists of 16 residues. J was trimmed by 5 bases and V by 7 bases; bases with no gene match: 13. The CDR3 coding sequence is TGTGCCAGCACAGGGACAGGCCACTTAGGCAACAATGAGCAGTTCTTC. It translates to CASTGTGHLGNNEQFF.

The gene calls are TRBV5-8 and TRBJ1-5, with 9 bases fitting TRBD1. The junction had 2 bases not matched to a gene; V was cut back by 4 bases and J by 0 bases. CDR1 and CDR2 from the germline V gene are SGHTS and YDEGEE. The CDR3 is 15 residues long. For the CDR3, the DNA is TGTGCCAGCAGCCGACAGGGGGATAGCAATCAGCCCCAGCATTTT. Protein: CASSRQGDSNQPQHF.

The chain joins TRBV19 to TRBJ1-2; perhaps TRBD1 as D (6 bases). V lost 6 bases and J lost 6, with 11 bases in between. Germline CDR1 is LNHDA and CDR2 is SQIVND (reference sequence). This CDR3 comprises 12 residues. The CDR3 protein is CASRDRTDGYTF. In DNA, the CDR3 is TGTGCCAGTAGGGATAGGACAGATGGCTACACCTTC.

The V gene is TRBV30, the J gene TRBJ1-1; perhaps TRBD1 as D (5 bases). Germline V lookup: CDR1 GTSNPN, CDR2 SVGIG (reference sequence). The CDR3 consists of 12 residues. V lost 5 bases and J lost 1, with 8 bases in between. The CDR3 protein is CAWSGGNTEAFF. The DNA of the CDR3 is TGTGCCTGGTCCGGGGGGAACACTGAAGCTTTCTTT.

The chain has TRBV7-2 and TRBJ2-7; 8 nucleotides align to TRBD1. The CDR3 totals 16 residues. Losses at the gene ends were 0 bases for V and 3 bases for J; bases not matched to a gene: 7. Germline loops: CDR1 SGHTA, CDR2 FQGNSA. The CDR3 is CASSLAGGGQVYEQYF. DNA of the CDR3: TGTGCCAGCAGCTTAGCGGGTGGGGGACAGGTCTACGAGCAGTACTTC.